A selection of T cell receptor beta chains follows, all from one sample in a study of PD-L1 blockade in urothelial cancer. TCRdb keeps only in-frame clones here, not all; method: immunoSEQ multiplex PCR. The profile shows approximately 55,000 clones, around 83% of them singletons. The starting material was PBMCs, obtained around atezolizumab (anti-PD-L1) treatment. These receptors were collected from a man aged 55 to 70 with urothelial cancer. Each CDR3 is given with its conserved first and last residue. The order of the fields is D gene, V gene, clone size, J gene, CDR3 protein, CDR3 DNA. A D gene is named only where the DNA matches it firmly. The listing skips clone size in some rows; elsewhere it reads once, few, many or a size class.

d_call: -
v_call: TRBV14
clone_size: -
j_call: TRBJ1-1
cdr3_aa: CASSQGRTEAFF
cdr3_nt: TGTGCCAGCAGCCAAGGGCGCACAGAGGCTTTCTTT

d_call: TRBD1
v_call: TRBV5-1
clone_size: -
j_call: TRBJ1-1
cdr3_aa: CASSPDRGLNTEAFF
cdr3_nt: TGCGCCAGCAGCCCGGACAGGGGATTGAACACTGAAGCTTTCTTT

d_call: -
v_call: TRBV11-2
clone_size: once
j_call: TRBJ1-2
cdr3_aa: CASSFEYNYGYTF
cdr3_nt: TGTGCCAGCAGCTTTGAGTATAACTATGGCTACACCTTC

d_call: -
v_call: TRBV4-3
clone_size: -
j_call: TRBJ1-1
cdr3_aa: CASSQDGGGGTEAFF
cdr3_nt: TGCGCCAGCAGCCAAGATGGGGGAGGGGGCACTGAAGCTTTCTTT

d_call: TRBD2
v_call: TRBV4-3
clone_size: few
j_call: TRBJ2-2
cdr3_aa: CASSQESGGAGGELFF
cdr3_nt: TGCGCCAGCAGCCAAGAGAGCGGGGGGGCTGGCGGGGAGCTGTTTTTT

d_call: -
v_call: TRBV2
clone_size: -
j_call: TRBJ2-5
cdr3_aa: CAGQFGTNQETQYF
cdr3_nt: TGTGCCGGACAATTTGGGACAAATCAAGAGACCCAGTACTTC

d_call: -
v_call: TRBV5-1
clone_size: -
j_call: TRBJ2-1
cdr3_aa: CASSLQYNEQFF
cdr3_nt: TGCGCCAGCAGCTTGCAGTACAATGAGCAGTTCTTC

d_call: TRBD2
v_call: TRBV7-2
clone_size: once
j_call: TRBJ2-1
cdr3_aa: CASSLGTSGSNEQFF
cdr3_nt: TGTGCCAGCAGCTTAGGAACTAGCGGGAGCAATGAGCAGTTCTTC

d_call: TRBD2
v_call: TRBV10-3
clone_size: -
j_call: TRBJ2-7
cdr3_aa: CAISVGGERYEQYF
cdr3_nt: TGTGCCATCAGTGTTGGGGGGGAGCGCTACGAGCAGTACTTC

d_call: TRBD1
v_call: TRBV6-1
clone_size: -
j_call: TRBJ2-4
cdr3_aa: CASSLTGENIQYF
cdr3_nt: TGTGCCAGCAGCCTGACAGGGGAAAACATTCAGTACTTC

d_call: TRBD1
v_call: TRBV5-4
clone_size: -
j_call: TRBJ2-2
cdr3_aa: CASSPTWDRLNSGELFF
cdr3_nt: TGTGCCAGCAGCCCCACGTGGGACAGATTAAACTCCGGGGAGCTGTTTTTT

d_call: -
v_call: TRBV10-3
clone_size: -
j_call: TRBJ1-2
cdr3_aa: CATLSGRSYTF
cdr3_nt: TGTGCCACCCTTTCAGGCCGTAGCTACACCTTC

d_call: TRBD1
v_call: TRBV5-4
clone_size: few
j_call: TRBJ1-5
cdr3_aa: CASSIGQGAVQPQHF
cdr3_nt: TGTGCCAGCAGCATAGGACAGGGAGCTGTTCAGCCCCAGCATTTT

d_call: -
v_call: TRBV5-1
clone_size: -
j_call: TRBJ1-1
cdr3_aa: CASSAPGGGTEAFF
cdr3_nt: TGCGCCAGCAGCGCTCCCGGGGGGGGCACTGAAGCTTTCTTT

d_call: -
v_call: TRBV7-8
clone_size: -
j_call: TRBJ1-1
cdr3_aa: CASSLEGLKNTEAFF
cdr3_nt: TGTGCCAGCAGCTTGGAGGGTCTGAAGAACACTGAAGCTTTCTTT

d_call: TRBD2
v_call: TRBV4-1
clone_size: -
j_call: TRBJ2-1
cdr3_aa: CASSPYIAGAYNEQFF
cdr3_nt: TGCGCCAGCAGCCCATATATAGCGGGAGCCTACAATGAGCAGTTCTTC

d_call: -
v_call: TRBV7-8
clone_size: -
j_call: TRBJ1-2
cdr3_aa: CASSLAFGAANYGYTF
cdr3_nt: TGTGCCAGCAGCTTAGCTTTTGGAGCCGCTAACTATGGCTACACCTTC

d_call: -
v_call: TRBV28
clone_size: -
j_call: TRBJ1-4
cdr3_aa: CASRTTSGLQEKLFF
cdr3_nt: TGTGCCAGCAGAACGACGTCAGGGCTACAAGAAAAACTGTTTTTT

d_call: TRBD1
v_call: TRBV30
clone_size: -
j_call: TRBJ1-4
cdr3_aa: CAWTGQGEGKLFF
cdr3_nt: TGTGCCTGGACGGGACAGGGTGAGGGAAAACTGTTTTTT

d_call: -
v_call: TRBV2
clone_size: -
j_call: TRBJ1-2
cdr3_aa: CASSERPGTNYGYTF
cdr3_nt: TGTGCCAGCAGTGAACGGCCAGGGACTAACTATGGCTACACCTTC

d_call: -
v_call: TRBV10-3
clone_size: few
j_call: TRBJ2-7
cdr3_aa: CAISGGKISYEQYF
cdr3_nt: TGTGCCATCAGTGGAGGCAAGATCTCCTACGAGCAGTACTTC

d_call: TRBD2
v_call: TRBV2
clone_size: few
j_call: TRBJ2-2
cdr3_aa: CASRPTSGSPGELFF
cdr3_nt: TGTGCCAGCAGGCCAACTAGCGGGAGCCCCGGGGAGCTGTTTTTT

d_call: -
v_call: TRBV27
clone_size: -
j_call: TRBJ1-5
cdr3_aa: CASRPPGRGNQPQHF
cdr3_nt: TGTGCCAGCAGACCCCCTGGCCGGGGAAATCAGCCCCAGCATTTT

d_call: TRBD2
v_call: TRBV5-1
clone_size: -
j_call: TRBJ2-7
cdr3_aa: CASSEGTSATYEQYF
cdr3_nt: TGCGCCAGCAGTGAGGGGACTAGCGCGACCTACGAGCAGTACTTC

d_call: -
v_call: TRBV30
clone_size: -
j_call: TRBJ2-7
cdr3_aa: CAWSGDLEFYEQYF
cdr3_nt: TGTGCCTGGAGTGGGGACTTGGAGTTTTACGAGCAGTACTTC

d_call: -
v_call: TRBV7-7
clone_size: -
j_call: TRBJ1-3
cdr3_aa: CASSQGLSGNTIYF
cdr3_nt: TGTGCTAGCAGTCAGGGTCTCTCTGGAAACACCATATATTTT

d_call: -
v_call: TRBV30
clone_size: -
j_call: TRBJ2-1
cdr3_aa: CAWSGSLPYNEQFF
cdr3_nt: TGTGCCTGGAGCGGGAGCCTTCCCTACAATGAGCAGTTCTTC

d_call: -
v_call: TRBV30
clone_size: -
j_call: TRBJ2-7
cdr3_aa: CAWSRDSYEQYF
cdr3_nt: TGTGCCTGGAGCAGGGACTCCTACGAGCAGTACTTC

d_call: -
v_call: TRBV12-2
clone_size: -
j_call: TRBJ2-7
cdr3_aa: CASRSYPGLVPHEQYF
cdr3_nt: TGTGCAAGTCGCTCATATCCGGGACTAGTCCCCCACGAGCAGTACTTC

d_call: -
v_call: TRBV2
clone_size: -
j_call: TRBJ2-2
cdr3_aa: CASRPGTTTGELFF
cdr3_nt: TGTGCCAGCAGGCCCGGGACAACCACCGGGGAGCTGTTTTTT

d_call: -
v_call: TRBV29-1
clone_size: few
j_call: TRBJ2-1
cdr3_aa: CSVVLGTNNEQFF
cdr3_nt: TGCAGCGTTGTGCTAGGTACCAACAATGAGCAGTTCTTC

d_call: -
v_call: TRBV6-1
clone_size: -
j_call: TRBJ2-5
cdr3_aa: CASSEGKETQYF
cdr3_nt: TGTGCCAGCAGTGAGGGCAAAGAGACCCAGTACTTC

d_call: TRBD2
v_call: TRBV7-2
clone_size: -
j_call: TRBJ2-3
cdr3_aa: CASTYSGGAMDTQYF
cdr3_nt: TGTGCCAGCACCTATAGCGGGGGGGCCATGGATACGCAGTATTTT

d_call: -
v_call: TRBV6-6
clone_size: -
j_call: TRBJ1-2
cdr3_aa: CASTPRGTAPGTF
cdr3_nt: TGTGCCAGCACCCCTAGGGGGACGGCCCCAGGCACCTTC

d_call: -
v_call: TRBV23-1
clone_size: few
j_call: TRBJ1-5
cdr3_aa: CASSLNRGGNQPQHF
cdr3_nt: TGCGCCAGCAGTCTCAATCGGGGGGGAAATCAGCCCCAGCATTTT

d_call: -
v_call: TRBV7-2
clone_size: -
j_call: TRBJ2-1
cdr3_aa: CASSPSGGRYNEQFF
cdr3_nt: TGTGCCAGCAGCCCCAGCGGTGGTCGCTACAATGAGCAGTTCTTC

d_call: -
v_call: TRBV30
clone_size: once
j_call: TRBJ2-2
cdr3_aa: CAWNRDNANTGELFF
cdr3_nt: TGTGCCTGGAACCGGGACAACGCGAACACCGGGGAGCTGTTTTTT

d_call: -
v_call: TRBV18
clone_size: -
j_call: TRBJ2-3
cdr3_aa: CASSPGLGTDTQYF
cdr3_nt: TGTGCCAGCTCACCTGGACTGGGCACAGATACGCAGTATTTT

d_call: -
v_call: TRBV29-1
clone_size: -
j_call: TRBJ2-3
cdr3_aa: CSVKGDNTDTQYF
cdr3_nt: TGCAGCGTTAAAGGGGACAACACAGATACGCAGTATTTT

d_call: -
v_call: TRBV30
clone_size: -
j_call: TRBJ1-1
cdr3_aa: CAWLRGGYTEAFF
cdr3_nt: TGTGCCTGGCTACGAGGGGGATACACTGAAGCTTTCTTT

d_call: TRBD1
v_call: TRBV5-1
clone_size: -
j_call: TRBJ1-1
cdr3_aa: CASSALGTANTEAFF
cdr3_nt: TGCGCCAGCAGCGCATTGGGGACAGCGAACACTGAAGCTTTCTTT

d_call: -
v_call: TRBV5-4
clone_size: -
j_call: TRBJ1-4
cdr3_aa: CASSSYRTSATNEKLFF
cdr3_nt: TGTGCCAGCAGCTCCTACAGGACATCTGCAACTAATGAAAAACTGTTTTTT

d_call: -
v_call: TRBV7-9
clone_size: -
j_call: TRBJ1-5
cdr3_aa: CASSPDSLGDQPQHF
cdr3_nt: TGTGCCAGCAGCCCTGACAGTCTTGGCGATCAGCCCCAGCATTTT

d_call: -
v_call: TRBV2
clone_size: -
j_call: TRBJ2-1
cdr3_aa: CASSSDGSYNEQFF
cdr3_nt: TGTGCCAGCAGTAGCGACGGTTCCTACAATGAGCAGTTCTTC

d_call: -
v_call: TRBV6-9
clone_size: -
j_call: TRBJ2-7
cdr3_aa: CASEDEQYF
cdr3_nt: TGTGCCAGCGAGGACGAGCAGTACTTC